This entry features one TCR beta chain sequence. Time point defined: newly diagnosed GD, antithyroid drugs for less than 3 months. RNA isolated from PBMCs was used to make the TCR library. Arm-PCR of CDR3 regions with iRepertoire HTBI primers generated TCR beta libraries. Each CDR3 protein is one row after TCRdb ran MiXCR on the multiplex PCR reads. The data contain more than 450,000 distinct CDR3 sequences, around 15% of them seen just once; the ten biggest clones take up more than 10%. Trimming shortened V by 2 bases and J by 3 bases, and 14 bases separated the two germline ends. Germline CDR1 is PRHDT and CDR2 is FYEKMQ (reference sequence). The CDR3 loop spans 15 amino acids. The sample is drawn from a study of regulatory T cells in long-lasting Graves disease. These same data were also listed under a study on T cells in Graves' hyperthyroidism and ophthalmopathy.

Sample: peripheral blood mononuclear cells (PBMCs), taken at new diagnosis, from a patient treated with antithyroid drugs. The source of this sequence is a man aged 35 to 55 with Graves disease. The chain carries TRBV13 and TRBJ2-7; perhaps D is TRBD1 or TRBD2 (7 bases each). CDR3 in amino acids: CASSLSGAGGYEQYF. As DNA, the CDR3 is TGTGCCAGCAGCTTAAGCGGGGCAGGGGGCTACGAGCAGTACTTC.